These T cell receptor beta chains were read from a single sample in a study of tumor-infiltrating lymphocytes in primary liver carcinoma. One entry per CDR3 protein, called by TCRdb with MiXCR from the multiplex PCR reads. Of around 60,000 distinct CDR3 sequences listed, about 71% were seen once; the top ten hold around two fifths. The sequencing sample was made of liver tumor tissue from sampling region 4. The receptor source for this set is a man aged 40-49 years with primary liver carcinoma and hepatitis B virus infection. The CDR3 runs from the conserved cysteine through the conserved F or W. The order of the fields is J gene, clone size, V gene, D gene, CDR3 DNA, CDR3 protein. The D gene is left open where the match is weak. Not all rows give a size; the values are once, few, many and, for expanded clones, a class.

TRBJ2-7,-,TRBV28,TRBD2,TGTCCCAGCAGTTTTCTAGCGGGCGACTACGAGCAGTACTTC,CPSSFLAGDYEQYF
TRBJ2-3,-,TRBV7-3,-,TGTGCCAGCAGCTTAACGGAGGCAGATGCGCAGTATTTT,CASSLTEADAQYF
TRBJ2-3,many,TRBV6-5,-,TGTGCCAGCAGTTACGGCAGGGTGACAGATACGCAGTATTTT,CASSYGRVTDTQYF
TRBJ1-5,-,TRBV12-3/TRBV12-4,-,TGTGCCAGCAAGGTGTGGAGCAATCAGCCCCAGCAATTT,CASKVWSNQPQQF
TRBJ2-7,-,TRBV11-2,-,TGTGCCAGCAGCTTAGAGCCCGGGACCTCTGGTGAGCAGTACTTC,CASSLEPGTSGEQYF
TRBJ2-1,-,TRBV7-9,TRBD2,TGTGCCAGGAGGCAGACTAGCGGGAGTGGGGCCTCCTACGATGAGCAGTTCTTC,CARRQTSGSGASYDEQFF
TRBJ1-1,-,TRBV6-5,-,TGCGCCAGCAGTAGGACATGGGAAACAGAAGCTTTCTTT,CASSRTWETEAFF
TRBJ2-1,few,TRBV11-2,TRBD2,TGTGCAGGCAGCTTGGAGCTCCTAGCGGGAATGAATGAGCAGTTCTTC,CAGSLELLAGMNEQFF
TRBJ2-2,-,TRBV29-1,-,TGCAGCGTCGAAGGGGTAACAGGTCTCACCGGGGAGCTATTTTTT,CSVEGVTGLTGELFF
TRBJ2-5,-,TRBV29-1,TRBD1,TGCAGTGCCCCACAAGGACAGGGAGAGACCCAGTACTTC,CSAPQGQGETQYF
TRBJ2-3,-,TRBV5-1,-,TGCGCCGGTAGCTTGGGAGTGGGGGATTGGGGAGATACGCAGTATTTT,CAGSLGVGDWGDTQYF
TRBJ2-3,-,TRBV14,-,TGTGCCAGCAGCCTCAGGAGCTCAGATGCGCAGTATTTT,CASSLRSSDAQYF
TRBJ2-4,once,TRBV6-2/TRBV6-3,-,TGTGCCAGCAGTCTCCCAGGGAGTTTGAGGGATAAAAACATTCAGTACTTC,CASSLPGSLRDKNIQYF
TRBJ1-2,-,TRBV12-3/TRBV12-4,TRBD1,TGTACCAGCAGCCTCGGACAGGGGGCAAACTATGATTACACCTTC,CTSSLGQGANYDYTF
TRBJ2-5,-,TRBV29-1,-,TGCAGTGTTGAATTCCCAACCGCCCAAGAGACCCAGTACTTC,CSVEFPTAQETQYF
TRBJ2-2,medium-sized,TRBV5-6,TRBD1,TGTGCCAGCAGTATCGGGACAGGGGTCACCGGGGAGCTGTTTTTT,CASSIGTGVTGELFF
TRBJ1-2,-,TRBV4-1,-,TGCACCAGCAGCCAAGGGGATAGGAACCATGGCTACACCTTC,CTSSQGDRNHGYTF
TRBJ2-5,large,TRBV11-1,TRBD1,TGTGCCAGCAGTGGACAGGTGGAGGTGGAGACCCAGTACTTC,CASSGQVEVETQYF
TRBJ2-1,-,TRBV10-3,-,TGTGCCATCAGTGAGTCCTTCAGAAGTCATGAGCAGTTCTTC,CAISESFRSHEQFF
TRBJ1-2,-,TRBV6-1,-,TGTGCCAGCAGTGAAGGTGTCGACAGACCTGGCTATGGTTACACCTTC,CASSEGVDRPGYGYTF
TRBJ2-7,-,TRBV29-1,TRBD1,TGCGGCGTCCGGGGACAGAACCCCTACGAGCAGTACTTC,CGVRGQNPYEQYF
TRBJ1-1,-,TRBV29-1,-,TGCAACGTTGATCCGGACACTGAAGCTTTCTTT,CNVDPDTEAFF
TRBJ2-7,many,TRBV29-1,-,TGCAACGTTGGAAGCGGTGCGTCCCACGAGCAGTACTTC,CNVGSGASHEQYF
TRBJ2-5,few,TRBV11-2,-,TGTGACAGCAGCTTATCAGGCAGGGGGAGGGAAGAGGCCCAGTACTTC,CDSSLSGRGREEAQYF
TRBJ2-7,many,TRBV6-2/TRBV6-3,TRBD2,TGTGCCAGCAGTTACAGGCTAGCGGGAATATCCTACGAGCAGTACTTC,CASSYRLAGISYEQYF
TRBJ2-2,-,TRBV7-8,TRBD2,TGTGCCAGCAGCTATGCGGGAGTCTTGAACATCGGGGAGCTGTTTTTT,CASSYAGVLNIGELFF
TRBJ1-2,-,TRBV4-1,TRBD1,TGCGCCAGCAGCCAGGGGGACAGGAACTGTGTCTACACCTTC,CASSQGDRNCVYTF
TRBJ2-7,-,TRBV12-3/TRBV12-4,-,TGTGCCAGCAGTCAGTCTCTCGAGCAGTACTTC,CASSQSLEQYF
TRBJ1-1,large,TRBV11-2,-,TGTGCCAGCAGCTTAACGGCCTTCGACACTGAAGCTTTCTTT,CASSLTAFDTEAFF
TRBJ1-1,many,TRBV5-6,-,TGTGCCAGCAGCCAGAATCACCCATACGGACGGGAGGGAGCTTTCTTT,CASSQNHPYGREGAFF
TRBJ2-4,many,TRBV11-1,TRBD2,TGTGCCAGCAACTTTTCCGGGACTAGCGGGACCAAAAGCATTCAGTACTTC,CASNFSGTSGTKSIQYF
TRBJ2-3,-,TRBV11-2,-,TGTGCAAACAGCTTTACTAGATCTAGCACAGATAGGCAGTATTTT,CANSFTRSSTDRQYF
TRBJ2-3,-,TRBV11-1,-,TGTGCCAGCAGCGAAGGCGGGGGCTTTACGGATACGCAGTATTTT,CASSEGGGFTDTQYF